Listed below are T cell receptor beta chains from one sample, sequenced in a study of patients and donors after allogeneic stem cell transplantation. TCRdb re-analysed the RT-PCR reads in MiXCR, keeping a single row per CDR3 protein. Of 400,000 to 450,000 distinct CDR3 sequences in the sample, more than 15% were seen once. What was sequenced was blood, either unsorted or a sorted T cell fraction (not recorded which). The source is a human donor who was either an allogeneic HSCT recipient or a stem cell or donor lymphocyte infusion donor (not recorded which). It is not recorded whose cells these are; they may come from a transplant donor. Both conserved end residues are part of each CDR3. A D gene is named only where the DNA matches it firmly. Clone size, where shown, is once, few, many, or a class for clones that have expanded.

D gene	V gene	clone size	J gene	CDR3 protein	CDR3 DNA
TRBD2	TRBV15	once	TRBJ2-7	CATSRAGPSGSKAYEQYF	TGTGCCACCAGCAGGGCGGGGCCTAGCGGGAGTAAAGCCTACGAGCAGTACTTC
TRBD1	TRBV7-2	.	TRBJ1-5	CASSPETGNGNQPQHF	TGTGCCAGCAGCCCGGAGACAGGGAACGGCAATCAGCCCCAGCATTTT
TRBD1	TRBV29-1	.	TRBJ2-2	CSVVTSQGVAELFF	TGCAGCGTTGTAACCAGTCAGGGGGTGGCGGAGCTGTTTTTT
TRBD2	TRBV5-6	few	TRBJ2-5	CASSTPGGETQYF	TGTGCCAGCAGCACCCCGGGGGGGGAGACCCAGTACTTC
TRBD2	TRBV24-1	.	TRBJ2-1	CATRGLASNEQFF	TGTGCCACCAGGGGACTAGCTTCCAATGAGCAGTTCTTC
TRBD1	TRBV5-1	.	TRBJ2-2	CASSSTGANTGELFF	TGCGCCAGCAGCTCAACAGGGGCGAACACCGGGGAGCTGTTTTTT
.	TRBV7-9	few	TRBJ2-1	CASITYVGNEQFF	TGTGCCAGCATCACGTACGTGGGCAATGAGCAGTTCTTC
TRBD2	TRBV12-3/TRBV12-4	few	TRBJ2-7	CASSFRRPTSGFPYEQYF	TGTGCCAGCAGTTTTAGGCGCCCCACTAGCGGATTTCCCTACGAGCAGTACTTC
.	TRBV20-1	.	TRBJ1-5	CSARVGSQPQHF	TGCAGTGCTAGAGTCGGGAGCCAGCCCCAGCATTTT
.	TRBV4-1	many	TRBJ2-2	CASSSQLSGELFF	TGCGCCAGCAGCTCACAACTCAGCGGGGAGCTGTTTTTT
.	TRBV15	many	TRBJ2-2	CATSRDSEWRENTGELFF	TGTGCCACCAGCAGAGATTCGGAGTGGCGGGAGAACACCGGGGAGCTGTTTTTT
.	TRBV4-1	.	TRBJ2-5	CASSLDLLGKTQYF	TGCGCCAGCAGCCTGGACTTATTGGGAAAGACCCAGTACTTC
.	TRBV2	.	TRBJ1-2	CASQRKFSAASSNYGYTF	TGTGCCAGCCAAAGAAAGTTCAGCGCAGCAAGTTCGAACTATGGCTACACCTTC
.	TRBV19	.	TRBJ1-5	CASSIEGARSNQPQHF	TGTGCCAGTAGTATAGAAGGGGCGAGGAGCAATCAGCCCCAGCATTTT
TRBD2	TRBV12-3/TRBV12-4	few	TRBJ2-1	CASSPHGLAGVPDF	TGTGCCAGCAGTCCGCATGGACTAGCGGGAGTGCCCGACTTC
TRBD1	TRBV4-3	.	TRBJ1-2	CASSQDLRTGIFGYTF	TGCGCCAGCAGCCAAGATCTGAGGACAGGGATTTTTGGCTACACCTTC
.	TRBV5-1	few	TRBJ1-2	CASSLFQGGGYGYTF	TGCGCCAGCAGCTTGTTTCAGGGAGGCGGATATGGCTACACCTTC
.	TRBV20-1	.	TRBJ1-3	CSASYRAMGNTIYF	TGCAGTGCTAGCTACAGGGCGATGGGAAACACCATATATTTT
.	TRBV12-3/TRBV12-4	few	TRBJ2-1	CASSPSRVSEQFF	TGTGCCAGCAGTCCCTCCCGGGTCAGCGAGCAGTTCTTC
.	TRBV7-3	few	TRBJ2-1	CASSLQGRGGSSYNEQFF	TGTGCCAGCAGCTTACAGGGTCGAGGGGGGAGCTCCTACAATGAGCAGTTCTTC
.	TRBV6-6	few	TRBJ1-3	CASSYGNTIYF	TGTGCCAGCAGTTATGGAAACACCATATATTTT
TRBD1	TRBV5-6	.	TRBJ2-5	CASSGGTGGGETQYF	TGTGCCAGCAGCGGGGGGACAGGGGGCGGGGAGACCCAGTACTTC
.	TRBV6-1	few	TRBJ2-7	CASSDTDSRPYEQYF	TGTGCCAGCAGTGATACGGACAGTCGCCCCTACGAGCAGTACTTC
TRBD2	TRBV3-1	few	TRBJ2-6	CASSPTSGVFSGANVLTF	TGTGCCAGCAGCCCGACTAGCGGGGTATTCTCTGGGGCCAACGTCCTGACTTTC
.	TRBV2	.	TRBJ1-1	CASSSGTKNTEAFF	TGTGCCAGCAGTTCCGGGACAAAGAACACTGAAGCTTTCTTT
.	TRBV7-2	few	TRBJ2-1	CASSRLMGGEQFF	TGTGCCAGCAGCCGACTAATGGGGGGTGAGCAGTTCTTC
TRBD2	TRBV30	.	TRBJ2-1	CAWSSGLAINEQFF	TGTGCCTGGAGTTCCGGACTAGCGATAAATGAGCAGTTCTTC
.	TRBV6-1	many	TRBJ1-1	CASSTWDGMNTEAFF	TGTGCCAGCAGTACTTGGGACGGTATGAACACTGAAGCTTTCTTT
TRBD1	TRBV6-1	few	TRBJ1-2	CASSQGGRHNYGYTF	TGTGCCAGCAGCCAGGGGGGGAGGCACAACTATGGCTACACCTTC
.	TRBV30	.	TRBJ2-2	CAWSVLNTGELFF	TGTGCCTGGAGTGTACTGAACACCGGGGAGCTGTTTTTT
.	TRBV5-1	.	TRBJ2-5	CASSLTSKETQYF	TGCGCCAGCAGCTTAACTAGCAAAGAGACCCAGTACTTC
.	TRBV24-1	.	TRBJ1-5	CATSESSNQPQHF	TGTGCCACCAGTGAAAGTAGCAATCAGCCCCAGCATTTT
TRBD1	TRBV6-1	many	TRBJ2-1	CASGKGQGRLNEQFF	TGTGCCAGCGGGAAAGGACAGGGGAGATTAAATGAGCAGTTCTTC
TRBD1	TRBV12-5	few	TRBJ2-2	CASAQDRPNTGELFF	TGTGCTAGTGCCCAGGACAGGCCGAACACCGGGGAGCTGTTTTTT
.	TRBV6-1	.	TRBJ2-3	CASSSTGERDTQYF	TGTGCCAGCAGCTCAACTGGCGAGCGAGATACGCAGTATTTT
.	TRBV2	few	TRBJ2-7	CASRDQAVSEQYF	TGTGCCAGCAGGGACCAAGCCGTGAGCGAGCAGTACTTC
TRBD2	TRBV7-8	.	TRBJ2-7	CASSPSGGAPREQYF	TGTGCCAGCAGCCCCTCCGGGGGGGCGCCGAGGGAGCAGTACTTC
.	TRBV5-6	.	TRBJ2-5	CAAAQGFRETQYF	TGTGCCGCGGCACAGGGCTTTCGAGAGACCCAGTACTTC
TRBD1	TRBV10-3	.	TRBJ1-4	CAISRDSATNEKLFF	TGTGCCATTTCCCGGGACAGCGCAACTAATGAAAAACTGTTTTTT
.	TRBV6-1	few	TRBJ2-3	CASRRGPTDTQYF	TGTGCCAGCAGGCGGGGGCCCACAGATACGCAGTATTTT
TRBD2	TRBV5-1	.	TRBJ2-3	CASRPTSGGPSTDTQYF	TGCGCCAGCAGACCGACTAGCGGGGGCCCGAGCACAGATACGCAGTATTTT
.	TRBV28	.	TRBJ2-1	CASRTTPGTAGEGGEQFF	TGTGCCAGCAGAACAACCCCCGGGACTGCCGGAGAAGGTGGTGAGCAGTTCTTC
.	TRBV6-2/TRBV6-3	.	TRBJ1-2	CSSSPRDGYGYTF	TGTTCCAGCAGCCCCCGGGACGGGTATGGCTACACCTTC
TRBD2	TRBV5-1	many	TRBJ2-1	CASSSGLAGFLDEQFF	TGCGCCAGCAGCTCCGGACTAGCGGGATTCCTGGATGAGCAGTTCTTC
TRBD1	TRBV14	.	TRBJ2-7	CASSLPGTGIYEQYF	TGTGCCAGCAGCCTACCAGGGACAGGGATCTACGAGCAGTACTTC
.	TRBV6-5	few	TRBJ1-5	CASSYSVPGSNQPQHF	TGTGCCAGCAGTTACTCGGTCCCAGGCTCCAATCAGCCCCAGCATTTT